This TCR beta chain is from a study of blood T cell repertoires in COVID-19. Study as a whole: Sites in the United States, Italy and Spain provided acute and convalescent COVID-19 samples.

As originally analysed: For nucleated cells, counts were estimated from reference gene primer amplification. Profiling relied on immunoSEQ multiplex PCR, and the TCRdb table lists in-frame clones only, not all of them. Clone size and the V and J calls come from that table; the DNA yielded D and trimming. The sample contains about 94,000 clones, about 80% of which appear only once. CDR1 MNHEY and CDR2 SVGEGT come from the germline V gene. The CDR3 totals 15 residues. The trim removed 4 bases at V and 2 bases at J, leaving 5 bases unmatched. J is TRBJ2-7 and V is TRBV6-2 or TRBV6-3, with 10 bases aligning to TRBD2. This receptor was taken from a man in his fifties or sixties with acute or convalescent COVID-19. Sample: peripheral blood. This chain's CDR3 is CASSFLAGVTYEQYF. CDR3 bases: TGTGCCAGCAGTTTTCTAGCGGGGGTTACCTACGAGCAGTACTTC.